The source of this TCR delta chain is a study of TRDV2 sequences in healthy donors (TCRdb year 2020). For context, the study as a whole: Under 25 single-cell-derived gamma9delta2 T cell clones spanning the full range of antitumor activity were TCR-sequenced and traced within the bulk repertoire.

The protocol used for the library was PCR. The sequencing machine was an Illumina MiSeq. From the authors' description of their analysis: In reporting clonotype frequencies of the TRDV repertoire, clonotypes with just one read were left out. TCRdb recomputed clones from the public reads with CATT; identical DNA rows were then combined. TCRdb, not the original authors, processed these V and J calls. For this sample the table gives about 1,100 delta-chain clones, of which 61% were detected only once. Roughly 19% of the sample lies in the top ten. Complete TCR delta chain (Vdelta2) repertoires were sequenced in bulk to track the frequency of functionally characterized gamma9delta2 T cell clones. The Dutch blood bank supplied purchased peripheral blood from anonymous healthy donors. The gamma9delta2 T cells examined in the study came from the peripheral blood of healthy donors. Trimming removed 3 bases from V and 0 bases from J; the gene matches leave 9 bases unexplained. CDR1 and CDR2 (GEAIGNYY, EKD) derive from the germline V gene. From the cysteine through the phenylalanine, the CDR3 covers 16 amino acids. Only the CDR3 DNA is retained, 48 bases long and in frame from the first base.

This clone was observed a few times. The target of this receptor is not known. No clone much larger than this one lies a single base away; base qualities are absent. On the study overall, not on this receptor specifically: Several highly reactive clones had TCRdelta clonotypes that appeared rare, since those clonotypes could not be detected in the bulk sequencing data from the donors of those clones. The observed TCRdelta repertoires were strongly focused, but the frequency of each clonotype showed no correlation with the antitumor functional potential of the corresponding clone.

The chain is assembled from TRDV2 and TRDJ1, with 7 bases aligning to TRDD3. The sequenced sample consisted of Vd2+ gamma-delta T cells from blood. The cell subset or site label for this specimen denotes: TCR Vdelta2-expressing (gamma9delta2) T cells. The receptor was isolated from a human donor in good health. The CDR3 reads CACDPLGREHTDKLIF. The DNA reads as follows: TGTGCCTGTGACCCACTGGGGAGAGAACACACCGATAAACTCATCTTT.